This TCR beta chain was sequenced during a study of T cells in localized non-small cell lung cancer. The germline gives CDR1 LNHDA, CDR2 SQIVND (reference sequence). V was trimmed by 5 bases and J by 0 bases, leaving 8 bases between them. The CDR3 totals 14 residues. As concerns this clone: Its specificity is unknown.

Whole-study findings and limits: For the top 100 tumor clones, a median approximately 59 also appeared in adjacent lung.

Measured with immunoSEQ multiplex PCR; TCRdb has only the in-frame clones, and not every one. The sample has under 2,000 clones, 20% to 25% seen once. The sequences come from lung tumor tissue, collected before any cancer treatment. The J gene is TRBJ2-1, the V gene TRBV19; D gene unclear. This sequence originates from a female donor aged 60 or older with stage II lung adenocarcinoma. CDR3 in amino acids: CASSPVASYNEQFF. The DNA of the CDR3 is TGTGCCAGTAGTCCCGTGGCCTCCTACAATGAGCAGTTCTTC.